Below are 30 T cell receptor beta chains sequenced from a single sample in a study of radiotherapy plus CTLA-4 blockade in lung cancer. The protocol was immunoSEQ multiplex PCR, while the TCRdb copy is restricted to in-frame clones and leaves out a portion. This table holds approximately 95,000 clones, about 81% found once. The material was peripheral blood, obtained from a patient treated with radiotherapy plus ipilimumab. The receptor set was obtained from a human donor with non-small cell lung cancer who had a partial response to radiotherapy plus ipilimumab.

The chain employs TRBV5-4 and TRBJ2-5, with D perhaps TRBD1 (5 bases). V lost 3 bases, J lost 5 bases, and 11 bases lay in between. The CDR3 contains 13 residues. The germline gives CDR1 SGHNT, CDR2 YYREEE (reference sequence). This CDR3 is CASSSDRGETQYF. In nucleotides, the CDR3 is TGTGCCAGCAGCTCAGACAGAGGCGAGACCCAGTACTTC.

This chain links TRBV7-9 with TRBJ1-4; D possibly corresponds to TRBD1 (6 bases). Germline V CDR1 and CDR2: SEHNR, FQNEAQ (reference sequence). V lost 4 bases to trimming and J lost 0 bases, with 9 bases between them. The CDR3 sequence is 15 residues long. CDR3: CASSSDRPTNEKLFF. CDR3 DNA sequence: TGTGCCAGCAGCTCGGACAGACCAACTAATGAAAAACTGTTTTTT.

The V and J genes are TRBV11-2 and TRBJ2-7, with 12 positions matching TRBD2. The CDR3 runs 16 residues. The germline gives CDR1 SGHAT, CDR2 FQNNGV. V was clipped by 5 bases and J by 5 bases; unmatched bases: 10. This chain's CDR3 is CASSPRPGLAGHEQYF. CDR3 DNA: TGTGCCAGCAGCCCCCGGCCGGGACTAGCGGGCCACGAGCAGTACTTC.

V usage is TRBV5-4 and J usage is TRBJ1-2; a weak D match, TRBD1 (5 bases). Germline CDR1 reads SGHNT; CDR2 reads YYREEE (reference sequence). This CDR3 contains 13 residues. Trimming removed 4 bases from V and 12 bases from J, with 19 bases in between. The CDR3 protein is CASSIPGQGRNTF. CDR3 bases: TGTGCCAGCAGCATACCTGGACAAGGAAGGAACACCTTC.

V usage is TRBV30 and J usage is TRBJ2-1; the match to TRBD1 covers 11 bases. In germline, CDR1 is GTSNPN, CDR2 SVGIG (reference sequence). The J segment lost 9 bases and the V segment lost 2 bases, leaving 9 bases of the junction unmatched. This CDR3 comprises 15 residues. The CDR3 DNA follows: TGTGCCTGGAGTCCCCCGGACAGGGGGCAGGGTGAGCAGTTCTTC. Its translation is CAWSPPDRGQGEQFF.

The V and J genes are TRBV7-3 and TRBJ2-5; 14 positions agree with TRBD2. This CDR3 spans 15 amino acids. The germline V gene encodes CDR1 SGHTA and CDR2 FQGTGA. Trimming removed 3 bases from V and 4 bases from J; junction bases left unmatched: 1. CDR3 nucleotide sequence: TGTGCCAGCAGCTTGACTAGCGGGAGGGGAGAGACCCAGTACTTC. This gives the protein CASSLTSGRGETQYF.

This chain links TRBV5-1 with TRBJ2-1; 7 bases line up with TRBD2. The ends lost 4 bases at V and 1 base at J; junction bases unmatched: 11. Germline V gene sequence: CDR1 SGHRS, CDR2 YFSETQ. The CDR3 contains 17 residues. The CDR3 bases are TGCGCCAGCAGCCCGAGGCCGGGAGGAACTTCCTACAATGAGCAGTTCTTC. It encodes CASSPRPGGTSYNEQFF.

This clone was counted a few times. CDR3 loop: CASSFRTGKYTEAFF. CDR3 DNA: TGTGCCAGTAGTTTTCGGACAGGGAAGTACACTGAAGCTTTCTTT. The chain couples TRBV19 to TRBJ1-1; TRBD1 aligns across 8 bases. The V segment lost 5 bases and the J segment 3 bases; nucleotides outside the gene matches: 8. The V gene's germline CDR1 is LNHDA and CDR2 SQIVND (reference sequence). The CDR3 is 15 residues long.

The V call is TRBV7-7, the J call TRBJ2-7, with D tentatively TRBD2 (5 bases). The V gene lost 1 base and the J gene lost 0 bases, with 10 bases spanning the gap. This CDR3 spans 15 amino acids. The germline CDR1 and CDR2 sequences are SSHAT and FNYEAQ (reference sequence). CDR3 region: CASSLGYGVSYEQYF. The CDR3 bases are TGTGCCAGCAGCTTAGGGTACGGGGTCTCCTACGAGCAGTACTTC. The whole variable domain, remainder taken from reference TRBV7-7 and TRBJ2-7, is GAGVSQSPRYKVTKRGQDVTLRCDPISSHATLYWYQQALGQGPEFLTYFNYEAQPDKSGLPSDRFSAERPEGSISTLTIQRTEQRDSAMYRCASSLGYGVSYEQYFGPGTRLTVT.

This clone was found a few times. The CDR3: CASTLGRGNQPQHF. In DNA form, the CDR3 reads TGTGCCAGCACCCTAGGGAGGGGGAATCAGCCCCAGCATTTT. The chain joins TRBV28 to TRBJ1-5; weak D call: TRBD1 (6 bases). Per germline, CDR1 MDHEN and CDR2 SYDVKM. V was trimmed by 7 bases and J by 4 bases, leaving 14 bases between them. This CDR3 is 14 amino acids long.

The gene calls are TRBV27 and TRBJ2-7, with D maybe TRBD2 (6 bases). Between the trimmed V and J ends, which lost 3 bases and 3 bases, there was a span of 12 bases. Germline loops: CDR1 MNHEY, CDR2 SMNVEV (reference sequence). The CDR3 runs to 14 residues. In DNA, the CDR3 is TGTGCCAGCAGTTTGGGCGGGGCCCACTACGAGCAGTACTTC. The encoded protein is CASSLGGAHYEQYF.

The chain uses TRBV5-4 and TRBJ1-2; possible D gene TRBD1, 6 bases. Germline V gene lookup returns CDR1 SGHNT and CDR2 YYREEE (reference sequence). V was pared by 2 bases and J by 7 bases, with 15 bases between. This CDR3 has 14 amino acids. In DNA, the CDR3 is TGTGCCAGCAGCTTCGTTGGGGAACAGGGTGGCTACACCTTC. Its translation is CASSFVGEQGGYTF.

The V call is TRBV7-3, the J call TRBJ2-1, with 15 positions matching TRBD2. CDR1 and CDR2 (germline): SGHTA, FQGTGA. With V trimmed by 1 base and J by 8 bases, 9 bases remained unmatched. The CDR3 covers 18 residues. The CDR3 spells CASSLNKGLAGGGDEQFF. The CDR3 DNA is TGTGCCAGCAGCTTAAATAAGGGACTAGCGGGGGGAGGCGATGAGCAGTTCTTC.

The V gene is TRBV28, the J gene TRBJ2-3; possibly TRBD1 for D (6 bases). The CDR3 is 17 amino acids. V was cut by 3 bases and J by 2 bases, with 18 bases left in between. The germline V gene has CDR1 MDHEN and CDR2 SYDVKM. The CDR3 spells CASSFPPAGANTDTQYF. The CDR3 DNA sequence: TGTGCCAGCAGTTTCCCCCCGGCAGGGGCTAACACAGATACGCAGTATTTT.

This clone has a handful of counts. V and J are TRBV28 and TRBJ1-2; 7 nucleotides agree with TRBD1. This CDR3 contains 12 residues. The germline V gene has CDR1 MDHEN and CDR2 SYDVKM. V was pared by 7 bases and J by 7 bases, with 6 bases of the junction left unmatched. In nucleotides, the CDR3 is TGTGCCAGCACCCTACAGGGGACTGGCTACACCTTC. This encodes CASTLQGTGYTF.

CDR3 in DNA: TGTGCCAGTGGCTTTAGCGGGAGCACAGATACGCAGTATTTT. Its protein product is CASGFSGSTDTQYF. The chain recombines TRBV27 with TRBJ2-3; 7 bases are shared with TRBD2. CDR1 and CDR2 (germline): MNHEY, SMNVEV (reference sequence). There are 14 residues in the CDR3. The ends lost 9 bases at V and 0 bases at J; junction bases unmatched: 6.

In this sample, this clone turned up a few times. The CDR3 sequence is CAWSGAGGVADTQYF. DNA for the CDR3: TGTGCCTGGAGTGGAGCGGGAGGTGTGGCAGATACGCAGTATTTT. The chain carries TRBV30 and TRBJ2-3; TRBD2 agrees at 9 bases. V shed 1 base, J shed 4 bases, and the junction held 6 bases outside the gene matches. CDR1 is GTSNPN, CDR2 SVGIG, per germline (reference sequence). This CDR3 comprises 15 residues.

The chain recombines TRBV30 with TRBJ2-3; D is unresolved. The CDR3 length is 14 residues. The germline V gene has CDR1 GTSNPN and CDR2 SVGIG (reference sequence). The ends were cut back, 0 bases at V and 1 base at J, with 8 bases in the middle. The CDR3 DNA sequence: TGTGCCTGGAGTGTGCTCACTCGCACAGATACGCAGTATTTT. Its protein product is CAWSVLTRTDTQYF.

V usage is TRBV27 and J usage is TRBJ2-3; 8 bases match TRBD2. The CDR3 has 14 amino acids. The V and J ends lost 7 bases and 4 bases, in that order; junction bases with no gene match: 7. Germline V gene lookup returns CDR1 MNHEY and CDR2 SMNVEV (reference sequence). This CDR3 is CASTREGSADTQYF. CDR3 sequence (DNA): TGTGCCAGCACTCGGGAGGGGTCCGCAGATACGCAGTATTTT.

The V gene is TRBV20-1, the J gene TRBJ2-7; D uncertain. Germline V gene lookup returns CDR1 DFQATT and CDR2 SNEGSKA (reference sequence). This CDR3 has 10 residues. Trimming shortened V by 5 bases and J by 7 bases, and 9 bases separated the two germline ends. CDR3 region: CSALSEEQYF. The CDR3 region has the DNA TGCAGTGCTCTTAGTGAAGAGCAGTACTTC.

CDR3 loop: CASSSRGTSGSEQFF. In DNA form, the CDR3 reads TGTGCCAGCAGCTCACGGGGGACTAGCGGGTCTGAGCAGTTCTTC. This chain connects TRBV5-4 to TRBJ2-1, with 12 bases aligning to TRBD2. The ends lost 3 bases at V and 9 bases at J; junction bases unmatched: 7. The germline CDR1 and CDR2 sequences are SGHNT and YYREEE (reference sequence). This CDR3 region has 15 residues.

CDR3 sequence (DNA): TGTGCCAGCAGTGCCGGGTGGACAGGGGGCTTTGAGCAGTTCTTC. Translated, it gives CASSAGWTGGFEQFF. This chain links TRBV5-4 with TRBJ2-1, with TRBD1 identical over 11 bases. The CDR3 has 15 residues. Germline CDR1 is SGHNT and CDR2 is YYREEE (reference sequence). V was clipped by 5 bases and J by 9 bases; unmatched bases: 10.

The genes are TRBV2 and TRBJ1-1; D may be TRBD1 (6 bases). The germline CDR1 and CDR2 sequences are SNHLY and FYNNEI. The germline V and J ends were trimmed by 7 bases and 8 bases, with 20 bases remaining between them. This CDR3 is built from 14 residues. Written as DNA, the CDR3 is TGTGCCAGCACCATATCCCCCGACAGGCCCGAAGCTTTCTTT. Protein product: CASTISPDRPEAFF. Variable domain in full (rest from reference TRBV2 and TRBJ1-1): EPEVTQTPSHQVTQMGQEVILRCVPISNHLYFYWYRQILGQKVEFLVSFYNNEISEKSEIFDDQFSVERPDGSNFTLKIRSTKLEDSAMYFCASTISPDRPEAFFGQGTRLTVV.

The gene calls are TRBV2 and TRBJ2-1; the D gene is possibly TRBD1 (6 bases). The V end lost 3 bases, the J end lost 3 bases, and 12 bases lay between the germline ends. The germline V gene encodes CDR1 SNHLY and CDR2 FYNNEI. The length of the CDR3 is 15 residues. This CDR3 reads CASSDEQGYYNEQFF. In DNA form, the CDR3 reads TGTGCCAGCAGTGACGAACAGGGTTACTACAATGAGCAGTTCTTC. The variable domain in full, with the rest retrieved from reference TRBV2 and TRBJ2-1, is EPEVTQTPSHQVTQMGQEVILRCVPISNHLYFYWYRQILGQKVEFLVSFYNNEISEKSEIFDDQFSVERPDGSNFTLKIRSTKLEDSAMYFCASSDEQGYYNEQFFGPGTRLTVL.

The genes are TRBV19 and TRBJ1-4; 9 nucleotides line up with TRBD1. Germline V gives CDR1 LNHDA, CDR2 SQIVND (reference sequence). The CDR3 runs to 18 residues. Unmatched junction bases numbered 18, after V lost 5 bases and J lost 8 bases. The CDR3 DNA sequence: TGTGCCAGTAGTCCCAATACCGGGACAGGGACGGTTGAAGAAAAACTGTTTTTT. Its protein product is CASSPNTGTGTVEEKLFF.

This clone turned up a few times. V usage is TRBV19 and J usage is TRBJ2-2; 7 bases match TRBD2. The germline CDR1 and CDR2 sequences are LNHDA and SQIVND (reference sequence). Germline trimming cut 5 bases from V and 5 bases from J; bases unmatched to any gene: 8. The CDR3 consists of 15 residues. CDR3 in amino acids: CASSSNGRSTGELFF. The CDR3 DNA is TGTGCCAGTAGTTCTAACGGGAGGTCGACCGGGGAGCTGTTTTTT.

The chain has TRBV30 and TRBJ2-7; TRBD1 might be the D (6 bases). In germline, CDR1 is GTSNPN, CDR2 SVGIG (reference sequence). The V gene lost 4 bases and the J gene lost 0 bases, with 10 bases spanning the gap. There are 13 residues in the CDR3. CDR3 sequence reads: CAWTNRVSYEQYF. The DNA of the CDR3 is TGTGCCTGGACTAACAGGGTCTCCTACGAGCAGTACTTC.

V usage is TRBV27 and J usage is TRBJ2-7; tentatively, D is TRBD2 (7 bases). V dropped 2 bases and J dropped 2 bases, with 10 bases sitting between them. The germline CDR1 and CDR2 sequences are MNHEY and SMNVEV (reference sequence). This CDR3 is built from 14 residues. The CDR3 coding sequence is TGTGCCAGCAGTTTAGCGGGGGCAGCCTACGAGCAGTACTTC. Translation: CASSLAGAAYEQYF.

The rearrangement links TRBV28 to TRBJ1-2; TRBD1 matches at 11 bases. The CDR3 runs to 14 residues. Germline V gives CDR1 MDHEN, CDR2 SYDVKM. After removal of 5 bases from V and 7 bases from J, the junction contained 6 bases not matched to a gene. CDR3 residues: CASSTGQGGRGYTF. CDR3 in DNA: TGTGCCAGCAGTACGGGACAGGGGGGTCGTGGCTACACCTTC.

The CDR3: CASIDRDINIYEQYF. The CDR3 coding sequence is TGTGCCAGCATTGACCGGGACATAAATATATACGAGCAGTACTTC. The rearrangement links TRBV28 to TRBJ2-7, with a weak D call TRBD1 (6 bases). Trimming stripped 7 bases from V and 4 bases from J, with 20 bases between. CDR3 length equals 15 residues. Germline CDR1 MDHEN, CDR2 SYDVKM. The full variable domain, rest sourced from reference TRBV28 and TRBJ2-7, is DVKVTQSSRYLVKRTGEKVFLECVQDMDHENMFWYRQDPGLGLRLIYFSYDVKMKEKGDIPEGYSVSREKKERFSLILESASTNQTSMYLCASIDRDINIYEQYFGPGTRLTVT.